This T cell receptor beta chain is from a study of blood T cell repertoires in COVID-19. Study information: Material from acute and convalescent COVID-19 was sourced from the United States, Italy and Spain.

How the authors handled the data: The authors estimated nucleated cell counts from reference gene primer amplification. The data were produced by immunoSEQ multiplex PCR, yet TCRdb's version contains in-frame clones alone and is incomplete. V, J and clone size are taken as reported in that table, and D and trimming were inferred from the DNA itself. The table records around 95,000 clones, more than 65% of them present only once. In germline, CDR1 is SEHNR, CDR2 FQNEAQ (reference sequence). The CDR3 is 17 amino acids. V shed 5 bases, J shed 4 bases, and the junction held 13 bases outside the gene matches.

V usage is TRBV7-9 and J usage is TRBJ1-1; 10 bases map to TRBD1. What was sequenced was peripheral blood. The sequence came from a woman aged 80 or over with acute or convalescent COVID-19. CDR3 sequence reads: CASSPRRRRTGGTEAFF. The DNA for the CDR3 is TGTGCCAGCAGCCCCCGAAGGCGACGGACAGGGGGCACTGAAGCTTTCTTT.